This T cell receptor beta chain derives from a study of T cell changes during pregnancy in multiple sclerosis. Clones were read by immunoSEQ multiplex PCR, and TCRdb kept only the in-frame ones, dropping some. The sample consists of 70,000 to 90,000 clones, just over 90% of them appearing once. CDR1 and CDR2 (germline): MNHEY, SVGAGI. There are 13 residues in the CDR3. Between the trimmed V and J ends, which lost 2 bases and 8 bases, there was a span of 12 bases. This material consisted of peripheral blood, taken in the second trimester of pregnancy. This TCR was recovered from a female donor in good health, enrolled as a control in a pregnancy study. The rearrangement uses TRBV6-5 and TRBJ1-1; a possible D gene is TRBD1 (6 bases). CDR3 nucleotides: TGTGCCAGCAGTTACCCACAGGGCCGAGAAGCTTTCTTT. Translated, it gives CASSYPQGREAFF.